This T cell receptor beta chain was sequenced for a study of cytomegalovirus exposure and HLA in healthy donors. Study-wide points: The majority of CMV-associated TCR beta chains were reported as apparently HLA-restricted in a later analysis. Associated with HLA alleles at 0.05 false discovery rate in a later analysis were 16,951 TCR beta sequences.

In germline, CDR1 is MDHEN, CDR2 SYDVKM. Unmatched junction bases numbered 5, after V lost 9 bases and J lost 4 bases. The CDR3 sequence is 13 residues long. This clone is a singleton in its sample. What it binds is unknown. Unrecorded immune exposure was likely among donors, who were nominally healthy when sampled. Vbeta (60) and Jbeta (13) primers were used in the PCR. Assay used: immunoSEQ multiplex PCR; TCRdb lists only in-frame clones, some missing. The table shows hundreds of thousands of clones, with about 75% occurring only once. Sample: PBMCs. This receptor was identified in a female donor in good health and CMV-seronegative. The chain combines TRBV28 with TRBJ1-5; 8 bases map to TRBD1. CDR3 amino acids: CASDRGWNQPQHF. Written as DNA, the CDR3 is TGTGCCAGTGACAGGGGATGGAATCAGCCCCAGCATTTT.